This T cell receptor (beta chain) comes out of a study of T cells after yellow fever vaccination (dated by TCRdb to between 2017 and 2020). Looking at the study overall: The SMART-Seq v4 Ultra Low Input RNA kit was used to prepare libraries from fractions with low cell numbers. Two healthy male donors, one aged 18 to 30 and one aged 30 to 40 years, were included in the cohort. To follow T-cell clones before and after primary and booster YFV17D yellow fever vaccination, bulk TCR alpha and beta repertoires were sequenced over time. Blood was collected at multiple timepoints before and after primary and secondary immunization, and bulk PBMC replicates and cell subsets were isolated. Study-level results and caveats: The secondary T-cell response was found to be weaker but faster than the primary response, with a peak reached on day 5 rather than on day 15. After the booster, most of the clones that had expanded following primary vaccination were detected again (96% of CD4 and roughly 90% of CD8), which suggests that memory was broadly maintained. A small fraction of clonotypes showed up in both the CD4 and CD8 compartments, probably as a result of convergent recombination. The study included only two donors, which limits how far the findings can be generalized. FACS-sorted repertoires could contain abundant contaminating clonotypes from the bulk population, so computational filtering was required.

TCR cDNA was made using 5'RACE template switching, a step that added a universal primer site and unique molecular identifiers. Priming of cDNA synthesis was performed from both the TCR alpha and TCR beta constant segments. Library amplification involved two PCR steps, and the second step added sample barcodes and sequencing adapters. Sequencing of libraries was performed on Illumina HiSeq 2500 (2x100 bp) or NovaSeq (2x150 bp). As for the original processing: MIGEC handled demultiplexing of reads and collapsing into UMI consensus sequences, while MiXCR performed V(D)J alignment. Clonotypes responding to the vaccine were identified with edgeR on replicate PBMC samples, with the criteria of FDR below 0.01 and a log2 fold change above 5 up to day 15. Bulk clonotypes were assigned CD4 or CD8 identity according to which sequenced CD4 or CD8 repertoire held them at higher abundance. Using fastp trimming at Q25 and MiXCR clonotype assembly, TCRdb reanalyzed the public sequencing data and kept in-frame beta chains. Under each unique CDR3 protein, matching rows form one entry showing the most common genes and DNA. The V and J calls were determined by TCRdb, not by the authors. The sample has approximately 600,000 distinct CDR3 sequences on record, around 12% of them singletons. The leading ten clones occupy 15% of the sample.

The treatment or condition label for this specimen denotes: live attenuated yellow fever vaccine strain. At each blood-draw timepoint, two biological replicates of bulk PBMCs were obtained. PBMCs were isolated from peripheral blood using a standard Ficoll-Paque protocol. RNA was extracted with TriZol from bulk PBMCs, CD4 and CD8 fractions, and dextramer-positive and dextramer-negative fractions. Taken from cysteine to phenylalanine, the CDR3 has 13 residues. CDR3 DNA is the only sequence kept; it has 39 bases, read in frame from the first base. Relative to germline, V is missing 6 bases and J is missing 10 bases, with 10 bases of the junction outside any gene match. The germline V gene (reference sequence) yields LNHDA for CDR1 and SQIVND for CDR2. In this sample, this clonotype turned up a few times. The antigen it binds to is not known. There are no base qualities to consult, and no much larger clone falls within one base.

The TCR sequence derives from a man younger than 40 who received the YFV17D yellow fever vaccine. Here the chain combines TRBV19 and TRBJ2-7, with 9 middle bases fitting TRBD1. The sample consisted of PBMCs, taken on the day of the yellow fever booster vaccination. The CDR3 in this case is CASRRQGDNGQYF. The DNA is TGTGCCAGTAGAAGACAGGGGGACAACGGACAGTACTTC.